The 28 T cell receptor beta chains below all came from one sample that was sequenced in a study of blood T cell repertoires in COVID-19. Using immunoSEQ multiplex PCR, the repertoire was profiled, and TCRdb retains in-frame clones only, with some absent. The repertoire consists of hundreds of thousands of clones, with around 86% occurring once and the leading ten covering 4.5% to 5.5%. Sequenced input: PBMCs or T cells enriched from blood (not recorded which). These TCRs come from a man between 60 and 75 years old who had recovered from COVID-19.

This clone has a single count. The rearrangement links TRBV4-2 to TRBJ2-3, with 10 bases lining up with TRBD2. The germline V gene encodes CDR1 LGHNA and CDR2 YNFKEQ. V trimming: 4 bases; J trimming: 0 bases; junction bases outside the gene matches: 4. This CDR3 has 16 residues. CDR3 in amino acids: CASSPTSGISTDTQYF. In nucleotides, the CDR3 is TGTGCCAGCAGCCCCACTAGCGGGATTAGCACAGATACGCAGTATTTT.

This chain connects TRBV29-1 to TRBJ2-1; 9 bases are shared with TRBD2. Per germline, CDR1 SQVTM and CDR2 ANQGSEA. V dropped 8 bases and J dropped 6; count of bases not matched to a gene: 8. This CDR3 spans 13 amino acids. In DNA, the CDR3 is TGCAGCCTCAATAGCGGGAGCCTCAATGAGCAGTTCTTC. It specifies CSLNSGSLNEQFF.

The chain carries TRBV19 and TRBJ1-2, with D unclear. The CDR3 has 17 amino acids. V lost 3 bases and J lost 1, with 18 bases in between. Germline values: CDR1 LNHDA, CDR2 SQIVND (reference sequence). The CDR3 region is CASSIRRVAILNYGYTF. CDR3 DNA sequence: TGTGCCAGTAGTATTCGGCGGGTAGCCATTCTTAACTATGGCTACACCTTC.

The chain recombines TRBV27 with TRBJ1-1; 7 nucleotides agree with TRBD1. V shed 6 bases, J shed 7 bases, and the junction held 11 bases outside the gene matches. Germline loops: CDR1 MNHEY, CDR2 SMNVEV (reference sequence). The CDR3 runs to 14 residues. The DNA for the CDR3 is TGTGCCAGCAGCCGAAAACAGGGGAAACATGAAGCTTTCTTT. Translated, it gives CASSRKQGKHEAFF.

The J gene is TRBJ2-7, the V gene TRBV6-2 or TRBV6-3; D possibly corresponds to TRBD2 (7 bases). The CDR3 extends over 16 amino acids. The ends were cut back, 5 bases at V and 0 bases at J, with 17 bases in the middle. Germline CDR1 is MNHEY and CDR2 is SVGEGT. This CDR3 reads CASSPPRGAHSYEQYF. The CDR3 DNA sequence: TGTGCCAGCAGTCCACCACGGGGGGCGCACTCCTACGAGCAGTACTTC.

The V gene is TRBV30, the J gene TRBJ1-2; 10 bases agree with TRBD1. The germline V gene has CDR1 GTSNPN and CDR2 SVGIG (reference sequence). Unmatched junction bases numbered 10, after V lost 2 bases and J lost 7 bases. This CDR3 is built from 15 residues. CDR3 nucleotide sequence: TGTGCCTGGAGTCCCCCGGGACAGGGGCGAACTGGCTACACCTTC. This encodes CAWSPPGQGRTGYTF.

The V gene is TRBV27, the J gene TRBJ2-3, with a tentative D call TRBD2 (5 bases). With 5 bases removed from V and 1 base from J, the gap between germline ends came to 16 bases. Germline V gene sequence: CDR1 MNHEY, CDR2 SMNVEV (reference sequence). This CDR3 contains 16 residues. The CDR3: CASSLALGEGTDTQYF. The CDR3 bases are TGTGCCAGCAGTCTCGCCTTGGGAGAGGGCACAGATACGCAGTATTTT.

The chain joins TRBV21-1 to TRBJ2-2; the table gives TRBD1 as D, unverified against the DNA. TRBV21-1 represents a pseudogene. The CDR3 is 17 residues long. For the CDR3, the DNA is TGTGCCAGCAGCAAAAGGGGCAGGCAGGGGGTCTCTGGGGAGCTGTTTTTT. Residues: CASSKRGRQGVSGELFF.

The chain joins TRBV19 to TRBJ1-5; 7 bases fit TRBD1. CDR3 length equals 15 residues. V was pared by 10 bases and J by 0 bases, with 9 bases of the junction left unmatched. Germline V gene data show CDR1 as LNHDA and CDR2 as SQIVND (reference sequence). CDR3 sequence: CATRQGVYSNQPQHF. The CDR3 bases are TGTGCCACCAGGCAGGGGGTTTATAGCAATCAGCCCCAGCATTTT. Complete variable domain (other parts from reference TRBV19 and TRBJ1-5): DGGITQSPKYLFRKEGQNVTLSCEQNLNHDAMYWYRQDPGQGLRLIYYSQIVNDFQKGDIAEGYSVSREKKESFPLTVTSAQKNPTAFYLCATRQGVYSNQPQHFGDGTRLSIL.

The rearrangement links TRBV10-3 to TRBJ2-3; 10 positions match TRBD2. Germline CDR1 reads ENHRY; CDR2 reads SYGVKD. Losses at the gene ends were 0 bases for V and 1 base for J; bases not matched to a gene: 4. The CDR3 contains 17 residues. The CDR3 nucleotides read TGTGCCATCAGTGAGTCGATACTAGCGGGGCGCACAGATACGCAGTATTTT. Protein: CAISESILAGRTDTQYF.

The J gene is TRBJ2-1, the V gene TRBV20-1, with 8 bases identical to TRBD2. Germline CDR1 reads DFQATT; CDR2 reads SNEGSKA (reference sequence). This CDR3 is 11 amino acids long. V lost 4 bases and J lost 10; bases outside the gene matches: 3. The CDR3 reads CSATGLGEQFF. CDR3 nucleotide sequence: TGCAGTGCTACGGGACTAGGGGAGCAGTTCTTC.

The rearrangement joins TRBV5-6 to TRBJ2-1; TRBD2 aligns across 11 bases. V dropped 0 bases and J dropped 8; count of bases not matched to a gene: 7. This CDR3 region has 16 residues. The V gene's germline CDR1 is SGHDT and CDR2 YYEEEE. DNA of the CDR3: TGTGCCAGCAGCTTGGAGGTGACTAGCGGGAAGGATGAGCAGTTCTTC. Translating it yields CASSLEVTSGKDEQFF.

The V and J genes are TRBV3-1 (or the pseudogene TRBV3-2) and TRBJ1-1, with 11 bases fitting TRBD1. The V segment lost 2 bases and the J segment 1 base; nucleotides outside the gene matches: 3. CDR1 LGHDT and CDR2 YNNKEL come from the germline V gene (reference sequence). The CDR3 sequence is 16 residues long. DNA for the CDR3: TGTGCCAGCAGCCAACACGGGACAGGGGGGAACACTGAAGCTTTCTTT. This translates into CASSQHGTGGNTEAFF.

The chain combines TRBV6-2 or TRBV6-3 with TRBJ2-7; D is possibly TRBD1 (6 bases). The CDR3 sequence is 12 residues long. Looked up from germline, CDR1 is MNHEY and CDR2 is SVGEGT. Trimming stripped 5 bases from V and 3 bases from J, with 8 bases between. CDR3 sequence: CASSRTDYEQYF. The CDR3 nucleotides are TGTGCCAGCAGTAGGACAGACTACGAGCAGTACTTC.

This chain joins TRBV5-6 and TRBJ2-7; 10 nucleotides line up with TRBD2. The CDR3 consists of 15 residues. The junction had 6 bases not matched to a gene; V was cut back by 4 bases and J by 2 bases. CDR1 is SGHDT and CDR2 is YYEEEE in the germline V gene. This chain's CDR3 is CASSTSGANPYEQYF. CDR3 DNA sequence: TGTGCCAGCAGCACTAGCGGGGCCAACCCCTACGAGCAGTACTTC.

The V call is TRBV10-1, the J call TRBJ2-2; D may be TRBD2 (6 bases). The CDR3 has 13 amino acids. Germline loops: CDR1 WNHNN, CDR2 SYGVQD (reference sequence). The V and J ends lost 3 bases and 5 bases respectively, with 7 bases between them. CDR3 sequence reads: CASSDGGTGELFF. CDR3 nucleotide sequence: TGCGCCAGCAGTGACGGGGGAACCGGGGAGCTGTTTTTT.

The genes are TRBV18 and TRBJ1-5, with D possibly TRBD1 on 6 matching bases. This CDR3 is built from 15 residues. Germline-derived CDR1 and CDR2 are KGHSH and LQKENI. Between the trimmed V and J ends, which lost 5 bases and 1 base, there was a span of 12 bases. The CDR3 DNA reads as TGTGCCAGCTCATCTGGGGACACAAGCAATCAGCCCCAGCATTTT. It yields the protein CASSSGDTSNQPQHF.

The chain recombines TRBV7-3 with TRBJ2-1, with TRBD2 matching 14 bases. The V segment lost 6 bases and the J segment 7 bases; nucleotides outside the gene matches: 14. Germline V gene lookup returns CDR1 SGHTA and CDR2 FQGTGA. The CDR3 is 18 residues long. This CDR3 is CASSQVGGLAGVANEQFF. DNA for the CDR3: TGTGCCAGCAGTCAGGTGGGGGGACTAGCGGGAGTAGCGAATGAGCAGTTCTTC.

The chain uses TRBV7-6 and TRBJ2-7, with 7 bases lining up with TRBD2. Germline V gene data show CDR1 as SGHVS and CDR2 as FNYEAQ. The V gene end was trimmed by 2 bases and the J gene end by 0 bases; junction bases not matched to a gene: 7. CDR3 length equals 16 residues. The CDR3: CASSLSVAGASYEQYF. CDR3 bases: TGTGCCAGCAGCTTAAGTGTCGCGGGAGCCTCCTACGAGCAGTACTTC.

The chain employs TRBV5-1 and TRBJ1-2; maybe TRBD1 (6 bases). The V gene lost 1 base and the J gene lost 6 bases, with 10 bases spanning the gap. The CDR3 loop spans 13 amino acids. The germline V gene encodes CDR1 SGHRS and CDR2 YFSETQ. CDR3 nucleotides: TGCGCCAGCAGCTTGCTGGGGGCGGATGGCTACACCTTC. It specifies CASSLLGADGYTF.

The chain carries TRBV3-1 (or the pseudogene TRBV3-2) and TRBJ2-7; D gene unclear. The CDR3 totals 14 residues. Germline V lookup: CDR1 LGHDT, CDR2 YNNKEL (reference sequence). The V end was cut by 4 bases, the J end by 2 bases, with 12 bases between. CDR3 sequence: CASSPWASAYEQYF. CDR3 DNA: TGTGCCAGCAGCCCTTGGGCCTCCGCCTACGAGCAGTACTTC.

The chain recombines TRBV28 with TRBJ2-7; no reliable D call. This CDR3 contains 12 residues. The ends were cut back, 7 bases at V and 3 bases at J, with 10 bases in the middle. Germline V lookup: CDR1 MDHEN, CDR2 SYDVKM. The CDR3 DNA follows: TGTGCCAGCAAAACTACACTCTACGAGCAGTACTTC. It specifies CASKTTLYEQYF.

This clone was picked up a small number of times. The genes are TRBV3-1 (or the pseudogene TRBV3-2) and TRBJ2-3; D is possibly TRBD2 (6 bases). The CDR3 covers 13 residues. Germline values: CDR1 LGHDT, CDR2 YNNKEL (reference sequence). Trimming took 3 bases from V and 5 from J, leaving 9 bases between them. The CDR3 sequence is CASSQGTGDTQYF. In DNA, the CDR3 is TGTGCCAGCAGCCAGGGGACTGGAGATACGCAGTATTTT.

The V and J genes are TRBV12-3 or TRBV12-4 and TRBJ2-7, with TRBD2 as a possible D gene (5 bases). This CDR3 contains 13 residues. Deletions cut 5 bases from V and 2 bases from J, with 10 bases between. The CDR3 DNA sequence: TGTGCCAGCAGTGCGTACGGGGCCTACGAGCAGTACTTC. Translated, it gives CASSAYGAYEQYF.

CDR3 in amino acids: CASSRDSNQPQHF. Written as DNA, the CDR3 is TGTGCCAGCAGCCGGGACAGTAATCAGCCCCAGCATTTT. The V gene is TRBV6-5, the J gene TRBJ1-5; TRBD1 matches at 7 bases. This CDR3 is built from 13 residues. V was pared by 6 bases and J by 4 bases, with 3 bases of the junction left unmatched. The germline V gene encodes CDR1 MNHEY and CDR2 SVGAGI.

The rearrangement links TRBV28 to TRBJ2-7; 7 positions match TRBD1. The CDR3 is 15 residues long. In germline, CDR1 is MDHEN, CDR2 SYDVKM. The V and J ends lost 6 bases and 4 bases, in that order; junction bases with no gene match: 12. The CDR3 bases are TGTGCCAGCAGCCCCTTTCTAGACAGGGCTTACGAGCAGTACTTC. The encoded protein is CASSPFLDRAYEQYF.

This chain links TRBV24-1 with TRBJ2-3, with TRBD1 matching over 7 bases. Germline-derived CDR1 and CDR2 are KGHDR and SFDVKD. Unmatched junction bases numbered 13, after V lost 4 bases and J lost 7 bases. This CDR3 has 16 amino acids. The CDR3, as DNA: TGTGCCACCAGTGACCAAGGACAGGCCGGCAGGAATACGCAGTATTTT. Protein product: CATSDQGQAGRNTQYF.

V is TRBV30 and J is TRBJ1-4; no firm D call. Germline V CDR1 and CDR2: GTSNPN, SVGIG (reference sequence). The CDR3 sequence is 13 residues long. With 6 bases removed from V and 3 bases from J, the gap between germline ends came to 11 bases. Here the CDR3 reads CACLRRPNEKLFF. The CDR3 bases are TGTGCCTGCCTCAGGAGGCCTAATGAAAAACTGTTTTTT. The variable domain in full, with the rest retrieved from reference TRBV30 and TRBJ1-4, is SQTIHQWPATLVQPVGSPLSLECTVEGTSNPNLYWYRQAAGRGLQLLFYSVGIGQISSEVPQNLSASRPQDRQFILSSKKLLLSDSGFYLCACLRRPNEKLFFGSGTQLSVL.